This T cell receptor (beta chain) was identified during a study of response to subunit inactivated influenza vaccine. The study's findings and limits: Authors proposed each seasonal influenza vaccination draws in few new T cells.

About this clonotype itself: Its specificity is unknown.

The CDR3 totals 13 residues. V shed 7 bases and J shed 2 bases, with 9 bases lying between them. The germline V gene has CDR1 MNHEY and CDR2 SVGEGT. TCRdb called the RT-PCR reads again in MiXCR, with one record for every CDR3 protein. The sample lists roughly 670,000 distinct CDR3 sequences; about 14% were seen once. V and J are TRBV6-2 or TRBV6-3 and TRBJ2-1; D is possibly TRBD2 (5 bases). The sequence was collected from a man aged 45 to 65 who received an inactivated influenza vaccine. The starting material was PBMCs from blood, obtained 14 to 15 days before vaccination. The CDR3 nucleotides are TGTGCCAGCATCGGGGAAACCTACAATGAGCAGTTCTTC. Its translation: CASIGETYNEQFF.